This is a list of T cell receptor beta chains from one sample in a study of OX40 agonist ivuxolimab in advanced cancers. Sequenced by immunoSEQ multiplex PCR; TCRdb stores in-frame clones only, minus some. The repertoire consists of about 69,000 clones, with 80% occurring once and the leading ten covering roughly 2.4%. Sequences were derived from CD4+ or CD8+ T cells sorted from blood, sampled in a trial of the OX40 agonist ivuxolimab. The receptors originated from an adult with an advanced solid tumor such as melanoma, head and neck, liver or kidney cancer. Each CDR3 is given without its conserved first and last residue.

j_gene | v_gene | CDR3aa
TRBJ2-5 | TRBV5-1 | ASSLYSDRKQETQY
TRBJ1-5 | TRBV2 | ASGVNSNQPQH
TRBJ2-1 | TRBV5-1 | ASTTDRAGNEQF
TRBJ2-5 | TRBV19 | ASSPMVRGGQETQY
TRBJ1-4 | TRBV6-1 | ASKDRGRREKLF
TRBJ1-1 | TRBV6-5 | ASSYSTGTTEAF
TRBJ2-1 | TRBV11-2 | ASSPGTSGSYNEQF
TRBJ2-7 | TRBV27 | ASSFGAGWRIEQY
TRBJ2-7 | TRBV7-9 | ASSTQGQGGNEQY
TRBJ1-1 | TRBV7-9 | ASSLAGTGLIEAF
TRBJ2-7 | TRBV30 | AWRHPGIHEQY
TRBJ1-2 | TRBV5-1 | ASSSGLSYGYT
TRBJ1-3 | TRBV30 | AWSVFVSGNTIY
TRBJ2-2 | TRBV27 | ASSFSPPGLASNTGELF
TRBJ2-1 | TRBV19 | ASSMGDPNYYEQF
TRBJ2-1 | TRBV5-4 | ASSRPRGGDEQF